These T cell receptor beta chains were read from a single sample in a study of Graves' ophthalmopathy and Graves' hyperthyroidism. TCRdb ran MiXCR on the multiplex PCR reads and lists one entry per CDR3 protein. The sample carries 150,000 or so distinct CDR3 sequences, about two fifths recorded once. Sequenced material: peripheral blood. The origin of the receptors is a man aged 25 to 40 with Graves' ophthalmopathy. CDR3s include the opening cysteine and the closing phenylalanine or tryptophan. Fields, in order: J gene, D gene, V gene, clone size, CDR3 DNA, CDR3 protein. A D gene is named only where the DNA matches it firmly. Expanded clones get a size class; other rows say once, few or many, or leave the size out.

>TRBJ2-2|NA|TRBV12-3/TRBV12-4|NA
TGTGCCAGCAGTTTGGCTCGACAGGGGGCGCGGGAGCGGGAGGGCCCGGCCGGGGAGCTGTTTTTT
CASSLARQGAREREGPAGELFF
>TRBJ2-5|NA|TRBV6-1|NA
TGTGCCAGCAGTGAAGGCAGGCATCAAGAGACCCAGTACTTC
CASSEGRHQETQYF
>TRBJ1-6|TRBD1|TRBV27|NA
TGTGCCAGCAGTTCCGGACAGGTCTATAATTCACCCCTCCACTTT
CASSSGQVYNSPLHF
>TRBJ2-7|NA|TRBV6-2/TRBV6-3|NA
TGTGCCAGCAGTACGCTGACGCGGGGTGGATACGAGCAGTACTTC
CASSTLTRGGYEQYF
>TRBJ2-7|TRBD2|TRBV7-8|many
TGTGCCAGCAGCTTAGTGCCGGGACTAGCGGGAGGGCTATACGAGCAGTACTTC
CASSLVPGLAGGLYEQYF
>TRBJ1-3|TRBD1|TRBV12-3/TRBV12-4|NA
TGTGCCAGCAGTTCGGGACAGTTGAACACCATATATTTT
CASSSGQLNTIYF
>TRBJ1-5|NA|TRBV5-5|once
TGTGCCAGCAGCTTGGCCATGGCTTATAGCAATCAGCCCCAGCATTTT
CASSLAMAYSNQPQHF
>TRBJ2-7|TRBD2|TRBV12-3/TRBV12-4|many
TGTGCCAGCAGTTCTCCCGGGACTAGCGGTGCCTACGAGCAGTACTTC
CASSSPGTSGAYEQYF
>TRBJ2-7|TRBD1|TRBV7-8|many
TGTGCCAGCAGCCTCAAAACAGGGGACCTTCGGAACGAGCAGTACTTC
CASSLKTGDLRNEQYF
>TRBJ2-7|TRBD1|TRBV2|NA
TGTGCCAGCAGAGACAGGGGGCTTCTTCACGAGCAGTACTTC
CASRDRGLLHEQYF
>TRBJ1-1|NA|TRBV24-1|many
TGTGCCACCAGTGATTTGCATCTCCTCCATCTCGGGAACACTGAAGCTTTCTTT
CATSDLHLLHLGNTEAFF
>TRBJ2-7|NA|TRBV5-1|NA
TGCGCCAGCAGCCGACAGGACTCCTACGAGCAGTACTTC
CASSRQDSYEQYF
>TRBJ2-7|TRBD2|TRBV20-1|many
TGCAGTGCCCCCGAAAGCGGGAGTTCCTACGAGCAGTACTTC
CSAPESGSSYEQYF
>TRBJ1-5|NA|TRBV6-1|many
TGTGCCAGCAGTCCCGAGGGGTATCAGCCCCAGCATTTT
CASSPEGYQPQHF
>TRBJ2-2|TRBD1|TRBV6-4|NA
TGTGCCAGCAGCACTCCGGGACAGGGGACCGGGGAGCTGTTTTTT
CASSTPGQGTGELFF
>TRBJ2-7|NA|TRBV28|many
TGTGCCAGCAGTTTTTATAGCTCCTACGAGCAGTACTTC
CASSFYSSYEQYF
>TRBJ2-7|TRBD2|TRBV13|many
TGTGCCAGCAGCTTAGGGACTAGCGGGTTCCAGAGCTCCTACGAGCAGTACTTC
CASSLGTSGFQSSYEQYF
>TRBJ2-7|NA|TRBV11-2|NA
TGTGCCAGCAGGGCCCCCGCGCGTCGTGGATACGAGCAGTACTTC
CASRAPARRGYEQYF
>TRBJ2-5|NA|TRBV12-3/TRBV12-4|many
TGTGCCAGCAGCCGACGACTACAGAAAGGGGGAGAGACCCAGTACTTC
CASSRRLQKGGETQYF
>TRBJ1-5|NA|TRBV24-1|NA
TGTGCCACCAGTGAAGTCGGGGATAGCAATCAGCCCCAGCATTTT
CATSEVGDSNQPQHF
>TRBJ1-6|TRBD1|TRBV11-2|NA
TGTGCCAGCAGCGCTACGACAGGGTATAATTCACCCCTCCACTTT
CASSATTGYNSPLHF
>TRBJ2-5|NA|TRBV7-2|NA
TGTGCCAGCAGCCACGGGACGGAGCAAGAGACCCAGTACTTC
CASSHGTEQETQYF
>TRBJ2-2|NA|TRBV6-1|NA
TGTGCCAGCAGGACAGGTCGCACCGGGGAGCTGTTTTTT
CASRTGRTGELFF
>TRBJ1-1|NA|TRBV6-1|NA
TGTGCCAGCAGGACCCCGGGAGGCGAAGCTTTCTTT
CASRTPGGEAFF
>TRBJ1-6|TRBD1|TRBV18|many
TGTGCCAGCTCACCAGACAGGGGATCCCTCAATTCACCCCTCCACTTT
CASSPDRGSLNSPLHF
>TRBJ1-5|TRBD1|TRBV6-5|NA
TGTGCCAGCAGACTCGGGACAGGGCCCAATCAGCCCCAGCATTTT
CASRLGTGPNQPQHF
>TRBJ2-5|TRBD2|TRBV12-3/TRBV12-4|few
TGTGCCAGCAGTTTATCCCAGCGGGGGCAAGAGACCCAGTACTTC
CASSLSQRGQETQYF
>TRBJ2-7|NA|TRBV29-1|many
TGCAGCGTTGAAGATAAGGGGTCGATGGGGGAGCAGTACTTC
CSVEDKGSMGEQYF